The 19 T cell receptor beta chains below come from one sample, sequenced in a study of blood T cell repertoires in COVID-19. Using immunoSEQ multiplex PCR, the repertoire was profiled, and TCRdb retains in-frame clones only, with some absent. The data contain approximately 240,000 clones, 88% of them seen just once; the ten biggest clones take up 2% to 2.5%. Sequenced: peripheral blood. The receptors here all came from a woman aged 40 to 50 who had recovered from COVID-19.

The CDR3 loop reads CASRPQGLSNEKLFF. In DNA, the CDR3 is TGTGCCAGCAGACCTCAGGGTCTTTCTAATGAAAAACTGTTTTTT. The chain links TRBV7-2 to TRBJ1-4; tentative D call: TRBD1 (5 bases). The CDR3 sequence is 15 residues long. In germline, CDR1 is SGHTA, CDR2 FQGNSA. V dropped 6 bases and J dropped 3 bases, with 14 bases sitting between them. Using reference TRBV7-2 and TRBJ1-4 for the parts outside the CDR3, the full variable domain is GAGVSQSPSNKVTEKGKDVELRCDPISGHTALYWYRQSLGQGLEFLIYFQGNSAPDKSGLPSDRFSAERTGGSVSTLTIQRTQQEDSAVYLCASRPQGLSNEKLFFGSGTQLSVL.

The chain is built from TRBV4-1 and TRBJ2-2; 8 bases map to TRBD2. Trimming removed 1 base from V and 7 bases from J; junction bases left unmatched: 11. Germline V gene lookup returns CDR1 MGHRA and CDR2 YSYEKL. CDR3 length: 17 residues. The CDR3 here is CASSQGTLRGAGGELFF. In DNA form, the CDR3 reads TGCGCCAGCAGCCAAGGGACGCTGCGGGGGGCTGGCGGGGAGCTGTTTTTT.

The CDR3 spells CASSFGTEGNEQFF. CDR3 DNA: TGTGCCAGCAGTTTTGGGACAGAAGGGAATGAGCAGTTCTTC. The chain recombines TRBV27 with TRBJ2-1; 7 bases are a match to TRBD1. The CDR3 loop spans 14 amino acids. The germline V gene encodes CDR1 MNHEY and CDR2 SMNVEV (reference sequence). Trimming removed 3 bases from V and 7 bases from J; junction bases left unmatched: 6.

Only a few counts were recorded for this clone. The V and J genes are TRBV19 and TRBJ1-5, with no clear D. The CDR3 extends over 16 amino acids. Germline CDR1 is LNHDA and CDR2 is SQIVND (reference sequence). V was cut by 3 bases and J by 0 bases, with 12 bases left in between. The CDR3 sequence: CASSIPGSYSNQPQHF. Written as DNA, the CDR3 is TGTGCCAGTAGTATTCCAGGTTCATATAGCAATCAGCCCCAGCATTTT.

The V and J genes are TRBV19 and TRBJ2-5; the match to TRBD2 covers 14 bases. Germline trimming cut 1 base from V and 5 bases from J; bases unmatched to any gene: 3. Germline CDR1 and CDR2: LNHDA and SQIVND (reference sequence). This CDR3 comprises 16 residues. CDR3 sequence reads: CASSIAGTSGGETQYF. In DNA, the CDR3 is TGTGCCAGTAGTATAGCCGGGACTAGCGGGGGTGAGACCCAGTACTTC.

This rearrangement joins TRBV4-1 to TRBJ2-1; 7 bases are a match to TRBD2. V trimming: 4 bases; J trimming: 8 bases; junction bases outside the gene matches: 23. Germline CDR1 is MGHRA and CDR2 is YSYEKL. This CDR3 spans 19 amino acids. The CDR3 region is CASSLLGRGSSILSDEQFF. The DNA for the CDR3 is TGCGCCAGCAGCCTCCTGGGCCGCGGGAGTAGCATTCTTTCCGATGAGCAGTTCTTC.

V is TRBV10-1 and J is TRBJ1-4, with 7 bases lining up with TRBD1. Losses at the gene ends were 4 bases for V and 7 bases for J; bases not matched to a gene: 12. The CDR3 extends over 16 amino acids. Germline V lookup: CDR1 WNHNN, CDR2 SYGVQD (reference sequence). CDR3 bases: TGCGCCAGCAGTGGGGATACCGGACAGGAAGGTGAAAAACTGTTTTTT. Amino acids: CASSGDTGQEGEKLFF.

The chain has TRBV6-4 and TRBJ2-5; 8 nucleotides line up with TRBD2. The trim removed 2 bases at V and 2 bases at J, leaving 4 bases unmatched. This CDR3 spans 15 amino acids. Germline CDR1 reads MRHNA; CDR2 reads SNTAGT. The CDR3 coding sequence is TGTGCCAGCAGTGACCCGGGACTAGAGCAAGAGACCCAGTACTTC. Its translation: CASSDPGLEQETQYF.

This rearrangement joins TRBV7-2 to TRBJ2-5; a weak D match, TRBD2 (6 bases). Germline CDR1 and CDR2: SGHTA and FQGNSA. CDR3 size: 15 residues. Trimming left V 1 base short and J 4 bases short, with 13 bases between. The CDR3 loop is CASSLVQVRGETQYF. CDR3 nucleotide sequence: TGTGCCAGCAGCTTAGTACAGGTGCGGGGAGAGACCCAGTACTTC.

The chain employs TRBV3-1 (or the pseudogene TRBV3-2) and TRBJ2-2, with a weak D call TRBD2 (5 bases). V lost 0 bases, J lost 6 bases, and 8 bases lay in between. The CDR3 runs to 14 residues. Looked up from germline, CDR1 is LGHDT and CDR2 is YNNKEL (reference sequence). In nucleotides, the CDR3 is TGTGCCAGCAGCCAAGATCGAGGGTCCGGGGAGCTGTTTTTT. Encoded protein: CASSQDRGSGELFF.

The rearrangement links TRBV7-9 to TRBJ1-2; unclear D gene. The V gene's germline CDR1 is SEHNR and CDR2 FQNEAQ (reference sequence). The V gene lost 3 bases and the J gene lost 4 bases, with 6 bases spanning the gap. The CDR3 is made up of 12 amino acids. The CDR3 spells CASSFGGYGYTF. The CDR3 DNA reads TGTGCCAGCAGCTTTGGCGGCTATGGCTACACCTTC.

The rearrangement joins TRBV27 to TRBJ2-3; tentatively, D is TRBD2 (6 bases). CDR3 length: 15 residues. The germline CDR1 and CDR2 sequences are MNHEY and SMNVEV (reference sequence). The V gene lost 6 bases and the J gene lost 1 base, with 14 bases spanning the gap. The CDR3 here is CASSLTGSRTDTQYF. CDR3 DNA: TGTGCCAGCAGCCTTACCGGGAGCCGCACAGATACGCAGTATTTT.

The chain combines TRBV7-3 with TRBJ2-1, with D tentatively TRBD1 (6 bases). This CDR3 spans 15 amino acids. The germline CDR1 and CDR2 sequences are SGHTA and FQGTGA. V was pared by 2 bases and J by 6 bases, with 14 bases between. The CDR3 nucleotides are TGTGCCAGCAGCTTACTTAGAACAGGGAGCAATGAGCAGTTCTTC. It encodes CASSLLRTGSNEQFF.

A word on this clone: This sample includes further DNA sequences coding for the same CDR3. J is TRBJ2-7 and V is TRBV6-5, with a tentative D call TRBD1 (5 bases). V was clipped by 6 bases and J by 0 bases, with 9 bases between them. Germline assignment: CDR1 MNHEY and CDR2 SVGAGI. The CDR3 runs 13 residues. The CDR3 here is CASSRDNSYEQYF. In nucleotides, the CDR3 is TGTGCCAGCAGCAGGGATAACTCCTACGAGCAGTACTTC.

V gene TRBV11-3 combines with J gene TRBJ2-4; D is unresolved. V gave up 0 bases and J gave up 0 bases, with 9 bases separating them. From germline, CDR1 is SGHNT and CDR2 YENEEA. This CDR3 contains 16 residues. This chain's CDR3 is CASSLDPSVAKNIQYF. The CDR3 DNA reads TGTGCCAGCAGCTTAGATCCCTCAGTAGCCAAAAACATTCAGTACTTC.

The gene calls are TRBV18 and TRBJ2-7, with D perhaps matching TRBD2 (6 bases). This CDR3 region has 13 residues. V was pared by 5 bases and J by 6 bases, with 14 bases between. In germline, CDR1 is KGHSH, CDR2 LQKENI. CDR3 bases: TGTGCCAGCTCATGGGACTCTCCTCTCGAGCAGTACTTC. Amino acid sequence: CASSWDSPLEQYF.

V usage is TRBV7-2 and J usage is TRBJ2-7; D is possibly TRBD1 (5 bases). CDR1 and CDR2 (germline): SGHTA, FQGNSA. The CDR3 loop spans 15 amino acids. Between the trimmed V and J ends, which lost 1 base and 6 bases, there was a span of 16 bases. The chain's CDR3 is CASSLGAGSLLEQYF. CDR3 coding DNA: TGTGCCAGCAGCTTAGGTGCAGGGTCTTTGCTCGAGCAGTACTTC. The entire variable domain, with the rest obtained from reference TRBV7-2 and TRBJ2-7, is as follows: GAGVSQSPSNKVTEKGKDVELRCDPISGHTALYWYRQSLGQGLEFLIYFQGNSAPDKSGLPSDRFSAERTGGSVSTLTIQRTQQEDSAVYLCASSLGAGSLLEQYFGPGTRLTVT.

V gene TRBV9 combines with J gene TRBJ2-7; TRBD2 agrees at 7 bases. Unmatched junction bases numbered 8, after V lost 1 base and J lost 10 bases. The CDR3 totals 13 residues. Germline V CDR1 and CDR2: SGDLS, YYNGEE. CDR3 in DNA: TGTGCCAGCAGCGTAAAAGGGGAGGGTCCCCAGTACTTC. Protein: CASSVKGEGPQYF.

The CDR3 nucleotides read TGTGCCAGCAGCTTTTTTGAACAGATCTATGGCTACACCTTC. Translation gives CASSFFEQIYGYTF. The V call is TRBV7-9, the J call TRBJ1-2; D gene ambiguous. The germline V gene has CDR1 SEHNR and CDR2 FQNEAQ (reference sequence). The V and J ends lost 3 bases and 4 bases respectively, with 12 bases between them. The CDR3 has 14 residues.